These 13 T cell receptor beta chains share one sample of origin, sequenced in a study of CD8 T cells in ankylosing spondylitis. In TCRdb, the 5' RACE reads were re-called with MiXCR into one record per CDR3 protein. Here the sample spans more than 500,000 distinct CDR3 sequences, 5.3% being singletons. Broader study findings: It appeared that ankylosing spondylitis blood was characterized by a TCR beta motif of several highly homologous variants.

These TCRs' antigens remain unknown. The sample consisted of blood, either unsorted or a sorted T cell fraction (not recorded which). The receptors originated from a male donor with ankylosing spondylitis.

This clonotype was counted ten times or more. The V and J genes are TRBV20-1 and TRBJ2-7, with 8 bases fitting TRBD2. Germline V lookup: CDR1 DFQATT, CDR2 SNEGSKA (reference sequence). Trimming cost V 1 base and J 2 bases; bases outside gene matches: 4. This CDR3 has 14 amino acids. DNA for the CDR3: TGCAGTGCTAGAGTGGGTAGCGGGACCTACGAGCAGTACTTC. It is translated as CSARVGSGTYEQYF.

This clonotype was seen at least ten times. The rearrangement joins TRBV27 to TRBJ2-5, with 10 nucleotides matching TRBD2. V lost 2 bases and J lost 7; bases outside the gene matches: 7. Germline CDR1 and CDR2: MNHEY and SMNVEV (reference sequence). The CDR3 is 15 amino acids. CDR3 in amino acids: CASSLGAGGPRTQYF. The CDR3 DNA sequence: TGTGCCAGCAGTTTAGGAGCGGGAGGGCCGAGGACCCAGTACTTC.

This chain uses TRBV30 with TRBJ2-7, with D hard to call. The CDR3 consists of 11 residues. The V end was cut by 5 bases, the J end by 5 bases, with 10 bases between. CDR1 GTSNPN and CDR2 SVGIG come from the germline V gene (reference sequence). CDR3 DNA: TGTGCCTGGTCCTACTCTGACGAGCAGTACTTC. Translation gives CAWSYSDEQYF.

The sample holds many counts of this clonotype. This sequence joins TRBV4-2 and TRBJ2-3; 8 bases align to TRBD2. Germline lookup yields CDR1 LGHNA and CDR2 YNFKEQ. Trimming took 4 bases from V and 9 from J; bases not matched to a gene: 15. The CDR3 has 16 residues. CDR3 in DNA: TGTGCCAGCAGCCCGCCCATCCGGGAGGGCCAGAGAACGCAGTATTTT. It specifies CASSPPIREGQRTQYF.

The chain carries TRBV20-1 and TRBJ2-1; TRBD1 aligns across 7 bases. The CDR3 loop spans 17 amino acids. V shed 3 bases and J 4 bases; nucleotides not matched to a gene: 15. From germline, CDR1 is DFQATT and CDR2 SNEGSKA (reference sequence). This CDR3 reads CSARVEGGTRPYNEQFF. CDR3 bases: TGCAGTGCTAGGGTGGAAGGGGGCACCAGACCTTACAATGAGCAGTTCTTC.

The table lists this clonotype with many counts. The CDR3 nucleotides read TGTGCCAGCAGCCCAGGCCCGGGACTGGCGGGTTTTTACGAGCAGTACTTC. This encodes CASSPGPGLAGFYEQYF. The chain joins TRBV7-2 to TRBJ2-7; D is possibly TRBD2 (6 bases). With 5 bases removed from V and 4 bases from J, the gap between germline ends came to 24 bases. Germline values: CDR1 SGHTA, CDR2 FQGNSA. CDR3 length equals 17 residues.

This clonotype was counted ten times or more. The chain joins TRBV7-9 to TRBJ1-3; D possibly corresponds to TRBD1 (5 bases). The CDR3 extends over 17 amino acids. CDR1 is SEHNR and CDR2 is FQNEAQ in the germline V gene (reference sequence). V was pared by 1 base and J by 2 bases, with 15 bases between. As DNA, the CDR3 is TGTGCCAGCAGCTTAGGGGGGGGGAATCCCCCTGGAAACACCATATATTTT. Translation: CASSLGGGNPPGNTIYF. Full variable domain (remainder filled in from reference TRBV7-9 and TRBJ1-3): DTGVSQNPRHKITKRGQNVTFRCDPISEHNRLYWYRQTLGQGPEFLTYFQNEAQLEKSRLLSDRFSAERPKGSFSTLEIQRTEQGDSAMYLCASSLGGGNPPGNTIYFGEGSWLTVV.

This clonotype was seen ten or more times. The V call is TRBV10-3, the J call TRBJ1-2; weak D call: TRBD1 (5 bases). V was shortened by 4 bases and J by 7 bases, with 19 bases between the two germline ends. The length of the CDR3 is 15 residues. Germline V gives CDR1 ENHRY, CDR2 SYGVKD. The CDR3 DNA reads TGTGCCATCAGTGCGGAAGGGGAGGCTACCCGTGGCTACACCTTC. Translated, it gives CAISAEGEATRGYTF.

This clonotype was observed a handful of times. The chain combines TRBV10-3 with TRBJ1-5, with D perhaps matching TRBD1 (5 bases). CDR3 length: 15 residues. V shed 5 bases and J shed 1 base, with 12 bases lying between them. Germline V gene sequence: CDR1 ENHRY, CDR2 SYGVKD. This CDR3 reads CAISREGTSNQPQHF. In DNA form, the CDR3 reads TGTGCCATCAGTCGCGAGGGGACGAGCAATCAGCCCCAGCATTTT.

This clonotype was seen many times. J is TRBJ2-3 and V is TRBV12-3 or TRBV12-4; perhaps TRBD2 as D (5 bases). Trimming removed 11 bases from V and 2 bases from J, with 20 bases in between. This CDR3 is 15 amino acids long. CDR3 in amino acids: CAAAGGVAFTDTQYF. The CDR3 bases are TGTGCCGCTGCGGGTGGTGTGGCTTTCACAGATACGCAGTATTTT.

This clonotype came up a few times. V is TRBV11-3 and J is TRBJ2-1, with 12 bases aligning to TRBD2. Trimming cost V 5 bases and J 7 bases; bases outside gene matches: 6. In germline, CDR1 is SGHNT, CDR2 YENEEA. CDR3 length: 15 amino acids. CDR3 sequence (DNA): TGTGCCAGCAGCCTGACTAGCGGGAGTGGTAATGAGCAGTTCTTC. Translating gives CASSLTSGSGNEQFF. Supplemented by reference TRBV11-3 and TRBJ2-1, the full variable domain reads EAGVVQSPRYKIIEKKQPVAFWCNPISGHNTLYWYLQNLGQGPELLIRYENEEAVDDSQLPKDRFSAERLKGVDSTLKIQPAELGDSAVYLCASSLTSGSGNEQFFGPGTRLTVL.

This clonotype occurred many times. CDR3 region: CASSQDRSSVYEQYF. DNA of the CDR3: TGCGCCAGCAGCCAAGATCGTTCTAGCGTCTACGAGCAGTACTTC. The chain recombines TRBV4-3 with TRBJ2-7, with D maybe TRBD2 (6 bases). From germline, CDR1 is LGHNA and CDR2 YSLEER. This CDR3 is 15 amino acids long. V dropped 0 bases and J dropped 3 bases, with 12 bases sitting between them.

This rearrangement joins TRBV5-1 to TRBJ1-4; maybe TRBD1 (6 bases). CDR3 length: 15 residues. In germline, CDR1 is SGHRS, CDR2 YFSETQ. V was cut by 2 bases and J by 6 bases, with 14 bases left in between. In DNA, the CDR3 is TGCGCCAGCAGCTTAAGGGGGACTGGAGATGAAAAACTGTTTTTT. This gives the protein CASSLRGTGDEKLFF.